The clone carrying this T cell receptor beta chain was counted many times. This specimen comes from a study of identical twins. Germline V gene data show CDR1 as ENHRY and CDR2 as SYGVKD. Trimming took 11 bases from V and 0 from J, leaving 9 bases between them. The CDR3 is made up of 12 amino acids. MiXCR, applied by TCRdb to the 5' RACE reads, yields one record per CDR3 protein. The repertoire includes some 560,000 distinct CDR3 sequences, 9% to 10% of them detected once, and 3% sits in the top ten. The data also belong to a second study, concerning yellow fever vaccine responses in identical twins.

Sequencing input: PBMCs. This TCR derives from a woman younger than 35 in good health. The genes are TRBV10-3 and TRBJ2-3, with D possibly TRBD2 on 6 matching bases. Written as DNA, the CDR3 is TGTGCCGGTCGGGGGAGCACAGATACGCAGTATTTT. It is translated as CAGRGSTDTQYF.